This TCR beta chain was sequenced during a study of shared clonotypes between healthy human individuals. At the level of the study: CD4 naive cells filled three plates per donor, CD4 memory three, CD8 naive two and CD8 memory one. Study-wide results and limits: In this cohort, only blood was sampled, and tissue repertoires likely differ.

In germline, CDR1 is MNHEY, CDR2 SVGAGI. The CDR3 is 14 amino acids. V was clipped by 0 bases and J by 14 bases, with 18 bases between them. Among the donors, all were Caucasian adults who lived in Nashville, Tennessee. The protocol was immunoSEQ multiplex PCR, while the TCRdb copy is restricted to in-frame clones and leaves out a portion. Altogether roughly 2 million clones are present, over 85% being singletons, with the ten largest covering 0.1% to 0.15%. With regard to this clone: The antigen is undetermined.

Sequenced: naive CD4+ T cells sorted from blood. Described subset: CD45RA+ positively selected. The rearrangement joins TRBV6-5 to TRBJ2-3, with D perhaps TRBD1 or TRBD2 (5 bases each). This clonotype was sampled from a man between 18 and 29 years old in good health. CDR3 protein: CASSYSTSGPNRYF. As DNA, the CDR3 is TGTGCCAGCAGTTACTCAACCTCGGGGCCTAACCGGTATTTT.